A single sample gave rise to the 25 T cell receptor beta chains below, sequenced in a study of shared clonotypes between healthy human individuals. The protocol was immunoSEQ multiplex PCR, while the TCRdb copy is restricted to in-frame clones and leaves out a portion. Of hundreds of thousands of clones listed, approximately 96% are singletons. As defined, naive CD8 cells were CD45RO-negative and positively selected for CCR7, with terminally differentiated effector memory CD45RA+ cells excluded. The sample consisted of naive CD8+ T cells sorted from blood. The receptors here all came from a woman under 40 in good health.

The chain has TRBV10-2 and TRBJ2-1; D is undetermined. Germline CDR1 reads WSHSY; CDR2 reads SAAADI. This CDR3 region has 11 residues. Trimming shortened V by 6 bases and J by 4 bases, and 4 bases separated the two germline ends. Here the CDR3 reads CASRGYNEQFF. The CDR3 DNA reads as TGCGCCAGCAGAGGGTACAATGAGCAGTTCTTC.

The gene calls are TRBV7-7 and TRBJ2-3; unclear D gene. The CDR3 is 13 amino acids. Trimming cost V 1 base and J 6 bases, with 8 bases left between them. The germline CDR1 and CDR2 sequences are SSHAT and FNYEAQ (reference sequence). CDR3 protein: CASSLGDRDTQYF. Here the CDR3 DNA reads TGTGCCAGCAGCTTAGGTGACCGCGATACGCAGTATTTT.

J is TRBJ2-7 and V is TRBV4-1; D is perhaps TRBD1 (5 bases). V shed 3 bases and J shed 0 bases, with 9 bases lying between them. Germline V CDR1 and CDR2: MGHRA, YSYEKL. The CDR3 is 14 amino acids. CDR3 amino acids: CASSQGHSSYEQYF. The CDR3 nucleotides are TGCGCCAGCAGCCAGGGGCATAGCTCCTACGAGCAGTACTTC.

The chain carries TRBV6-1 and TRBJ2-7; a weak D match, TRBD1 (6 bases). Trimming cost V 1 base and J 1 base, with 8 bases left between them. The CDR3 spans 14 residues. Germline lookup yields CDR1 MNHNS and CDR2 SASEGT. CDR3 loop: CASSEGDTSYEQYF. The CDR3 bases are TGTGCCAGCAGTGAAGGGGACACTTCCTACGAGCAGTACTTC.

The chain is built from TRBV7-9 and TRBJ1-1; 11 nucleotides match TRBD1. The J segment lost 5 bases and the V segment lost 5 bases, leaving 7 bases of the junction unmatched. The CDR3 has 15 amino acids. The germline gives CDR1 SEHNR, CDR2 FQNEAQ (reference sequence). CDR3 amino acids: CASSHGTGGRTEAFF. In DNA form, the CDR3 reads TGTGCCAGCAGCCACGGGACAGGGGGGAGAACTGAAGCTTTCTTT.

The rearrangement uses TRBV5-6 and TRBJ2-1; D might be TRBD1 or TRBD2, each matching 6 bases. Trimming shortened V by 4 bases and J by 13 bases, and 18 bases separated the two germline ends. The CDR3 consists of 13 residues. Germline V lookup: CDR1 SGHDT, CDR2 YYEEEE. The CDR3 DNA reads as TGTGCCAGCAGCCCCTGGGACACAGCGGGCCAGTTCTTC. It encodes CASSPWDTAGQFF.

This chain uses TRBV6-5 with TRBJ1-3; D is unresolved. From germline, CDR1 is MNHEY and CDR2 SVGAGI. The CDR3 loop spans 12 amino acids. Between the trimmed V and J ends, which lost 6 bases and 0 bases, there was a span of 3 bases. As DNA, the CDR3 is TGTGCCAGCAGCGGCTCTGGAAACACCATATATTTT. This encodes CASSGSGNTIYF.

The chain is built from TRBV28 and TRBJ2-7; the D gene is possibly TRBD2 (5 bases). Germline loops: CDR1 MDHEN, CDR2 SYDVKM. Trimming shortened V by 7 bases and J by 3 bases, and 19 bases separated the two germline ends. The CDR3 is 15 residues long. DNA for the CDR3: TGTGCCAGCAACCCCGAAGGCCGGGGATACTACGAGCAGTACTTC. Translating gives CASNPEGRGYYEQYF.

The rearrangement links TRBV27 to TRBJ1-1; D remains unclear. CDR3 length: 12 residues. The V end was cut by 3 bases, the J end by 6 bases, with 8 bases between. Looked up from germline, CDR1 is MNHEY and CDR2 is SMNVEV (reference sequence). The CDR3 bases are TGTGCCAGCAGTTTGTTGGGCGCTGAAGCTTTCTTT. Translated, it gives CASSLLGAEAFF.

Note on this clone: In the same sample, other DNA sequences code for this CDR3. The chain links TRBV9 to TRBJ1-4, with a possible D match to TRBD1 (5 bases). V gave up 0 bases and J gave up 3 bases, with 9 bases separating them. CDR1 and CDR2 (germline): SGDLS, YYNGEE. This CDR3 region has 15 residues. In DNA, the CDR3 is TGTGCCAGCAGCGTAGGGGGGACCTCTAATGAAAAACTGTTTTTT. Its translation: CASSVGGTSNEKLFF.

The chain carries TRBV29-1 and TRBJ1-4, with D perhaps matching TRBD1 (6 bases). There are 14 residues in the CDR3. Germline V gene sequence: CDR1 SQVTM, CDR2 ANQGSEA. V gave up 3 bases and J gave up 3 bases, with 11 bases separating them. The CDR3 here is CSVEEGGANEKLFF. CDR3 in DNA: TGCAGCGTTGAGGAGGGGGGAGCTAATGAAAAACTGTTTTTT.

The rearrangement links TRBV27 to TRBJ2-2; 8 bases map to TRBD2. Germline V lookup: CDR1 MNHEY, CDR2 SMNVEV (reference sequence). Germline trimming cut 4 bases from V and 7 bases from J; bases unmatched to any gene: 8. This CDR3 contains 15 residues. CDR3 residues: CASSSVTSVGGELFF. CDR3 sequence (DNA): TGTGCCAGCAGTTCGGTGACTAGCGTTGGCGGGGAGCTGTTTTTT.

This chain uses TRBV7-9 with TRBJ2-1; the D is unclear. The CDR3 runs 13 residues. V was pared by 4 bases and J by 7 bases, with 11 bases between. Germline-derived CDR1 and CDR2 are SEHNR and FQNEAQ (reference sequence). Here the CDR3 reads CASSSYGFNEQFF. The CDR3 DNA follows: TGTGCCAGCAGCTCCTACGGCTTTAATGAGCAGTTCTTC.

The chain has TRBV7-9 and TRBJ1-1, with 8 bases identical to TRBD1. Germline V gene sequence: CDR1 SEHNR, CDR2 FQNEAQ (reference sequence). Germline trimming cut 0 bases from V and 11 bases from J; bases unmatched to any gene: 11. The CDR3 spans 15 residues. The CDR3 region is CASSLAPLRTGSAFF. The CDR3 region has the DNA TGTGCCAGCAGCTTAGCCCCCCTCCGGACAGGGTCGGCTTTCTTT.

V usage is TRBV13 and J usage is TRBJ2-7, with TRBD2 as a possible D gene (6 bases). Germline lookup yields CDR1 PRHDT and CDR2 FYEKMQ (reference sequence). The CDR3 runs to 14 residues. The V gene lost 4 bases and the J gene lost 3 bases, with 13 bases spanning the gap. The CDR3, as DNA: TGTGCCAGCAGCTCGGGACTGTCCGGCTACGAGCAGTACTTC. It specifies CASSSGLSGYEQYF.

This chain uses TRBV7-2 with TRBJ2-5; D is uncertain. The DNA end lines up better with TRBJ2-7; the J call may be wrong. Germline CDR1 is SGHTA and CDR2 is FQGNSA. The CDR3 is 14 residues long. As DNA, the CDR3 is TGTGCCAGCAGCTTCGCCCCCTCCAGTTTCGAGCAGTACTTC. Protein sequence: CASSFAPSSFEQYF.

The V call is TRBV19, the J call TRBJ2-1; a possible D gene is TRBD2 (6 bases). The CDR3 spans 16 residues. Trimming took 3 bases from V and 4 from J, leaving 16 bases between them. Germline V CDR1 and CDR2: LNHDA, SQIVND (reference sequence). The CDR3 sequence: CASSIEVSGWYNEQFF. CDR3 nucleotide sequence: TGTGCCAGTAGTATTGAGGTTAGCGGTTGGTACAATGAGCAGTTCTTC.

This CDR3 reads CASSLGLTGRRNTF. CDR3 sequence (DNA): TGTGCCAGCAGCTTAGGTCTGACAGGACGTCGAAACACCTTC. The rearrangement links TRBV11-2 to TRBJ1-2, with a weak D call TRBD1 (6 bases). Germline loops: CDR1 SGHAT, CDR2 FQNNGV. V was pared by 1 base and J by 12 bases, with 18 bases between. The CDR3 runs to 14 residues.

This clone was counted once. V is TRBV5-4 and J is TRBJ2-7; D is undetermined. The CDR3 has 13 residues. Germline-derived CDR1 and CDR2 are SGHNT and YYREEE (reference sequence). Trimming cost V 4 bases and J 2 bases, with 10 bases left between them. CDR3: CASSPGSTYEQYF. The CDR3, as DNA: TGTGCCAGCAGCCCAGGTTCTACCTACGAGCAGTACTTC.

The rearrangement joins TRBV7-8 to TRBJ1-4; D uncertain. Germline CDR1 SGHVS, CDR2 FQNEAQ. This CDR3 comprises 15 residues. Between the trimmed V and J ends, which lost 5 bases and 0 bases, there was a span of 10 bases. The chain's CDR3 is CASSPTGATNEKLFF. The CDR3 DNA sequence: TGTGCCAGCAGCCCCACGGGTGCAACTAATGAAAAACTGTTTTTT.

The rearrangement links TRBV27 to TRBJ2-2; no firm D call. CDR3 size: 15 residues. Between the trimmed V and J ends, which lost 2 bases and 0 bases, there was a span of 7 bases. The germline CDR1 and CDR2 sequences are MNHEY and SMNVEV (reference sequence). DNA for the CDR3: TGTGCCAGCAGTTTAACACGGACGAACACCGGGGAGCTGTTTTTT. It yields the protein CASSLTRTNTGELFF.

The CDR3 DNA follows: TGTGCCAGCAGTGAAGCCAGGACAGGGACATACGAGCAGTACTTC. Translating gives CASSEARTGTYEQYF. V and J are TRBV6-1 and TRBJ2-7; 8 bases align to TRBD1. Germline V CDR1 and CDR2: MNHNS, SASEGT. The CDR3 covers 15 residues. Trimming at V came to 0 bases and at J to 4 bases, leaving 5 bases not matched to a gene.

The CDR3 loop is CASSPGWGQYF. The CDR3 DNA is TGTGCCAGCAGCCCCGGATGGGGGCAGTACTTC. V gene TRBV2 combines with J gene TRBJ2-7; D not resolved. This CDR3 is 11 amino acids long. V dropped 6 bases and J dropped 9 bases, with 12 bases sitting between them. Germline V CDR1 and CDR2: SNHLY, FYNNEI.

V is TRBV4-2 and J is TRBJ1-4, with a weak D call TRBD1 (5 bases). The germline gives CDR1 LGHNA, CDR2 YNFKEQ. Trimming shortened V by 7 bases and J by 7 bases, and 19 bases separated the two germline ends. The length of the CDR3 is 15 residues. The CDR3 bases are TGTGCCAGCAAGTCACGGGACCGGAGCCCTGAAAAACTGTTTTTT. Translation: CASKSRDRSPEKLFF.

This chain joins TRBV7-9 and TRBJ1-1; D is unclear. The V end was cut by 9 bases, the J end by 1 base, with 12 bases between. Germline loops: CDR1 SEHNR, CDR2 FQNEAQ (reference sequence). The CDR3 has 13 amino acids. For the CDR3, the DNA is TGTGCCAGTCACCCGTCTGGGAACACTGAAGCTTTCTTT. This translates into CASHPSGNTEAFF.